These T cell receptor beta chains were read from a single sample in a study of T cells in Graves' hyperthyroidism and ophthalmopathy. Each CDR3 protein is one row after TCRdb ran MiXCR on the multiplex PCR reads. The sample yields a few hundred thousand distinct CDR3 sequences, around 14% seen once. Sequencing input: blood. The receptors stem from a woman younger than 45 with Graves' hyperthyroidism. CDR3s include the opening cysteine and the closing phenylalanine or tryptophan. The order of the fields is V gene, J gene, D gene, clone size, CDR3 protein, CDR3 DNA. D genes are given only for firm matches. Clone size is shown for a subset of rows, as once, few, many or a class of expanded clone.

v_call: TRBV30
j_call: TRBJ2-5
d_call: TRBD1
clone_size: few
cdr3_aa: CAWSVGTVYLETQYF
cdr3_nt: TGTGCCTGGAGTGTCGGGACAGTTTATTTGGAGACCCAGTACTTC

v_call: TRBV12-3/TRBV12-4
j_call: TRBJ2-1
d_call: TRBD2
clone_size: many
cdr3_aa: CASSSSGRRNNEQFF
cdr3_nt: TGTGCCAGCAGTTCTAGCGGGAGGAGGAACAATGAGCAGTTCTTC

v_call: TRBV6-2/TRBV6-3
j_call: TRBJ2-7
d_call: TRBD1
clone_size: many
cdr3_aa: CASSYAGQGFYEQYF
cdr3_nt: TGTGCCAGCAGTTACGCGGGACAGGGTTTCTACGAGCAGTACTTC

v_call: TRBV2
j_call: TRBJ2-7
d_call: NA
clone_size: many
cdr3_aa: CASSDQGNSLEQYF
cdr3_nt: TGTGCCAGCAGTGACCAGGGGAACTCGCTCGAGCAGTACTTC

v_call: TRBV27
j_call: TRBJ2-7
d_call: NA
clone_size: many
cdr3_aa: CASSWDGYEQYF
cdr3_nt: TGTGCCAGCAGTTGGGACGGCTACGAGCAGTACTTC

v_call: TRBV12-3/TRBV12-4
j_call: TRBJ2-2
d_call: NA
clone_size: NA
cdr3_aa: CASSPQPRADSNTGELFF
cdr3_nt: TGTGCCAGCAGTCCACAGCCCCGGGCGGACTCGAACACCGGGGAGCTGTTTTTT

v_call: TRBV27
j_call: TRBJ2-2
d_call: TRBD2
clone_size: once
cdr3_aa: CASSVRTSGSGTGELFF
cdr3_nt: TGTGCCAGCAGTGTACGGACTAGCGGGAGTGGCACCGGGGAGCTGTTTTTT

v_call: TRBV5-1
j_call: TRBJ2-1
d_call: TRBD2
clone_size: NA
cdr3_aa: CASSLIAGAIEQFF
cdr3_nt: TGCGCCAGCAGCTTGATTGCGGGAGCCATTGAGCAGTTCTTC

v_call: TRBV7-3
j_call: TRBJ2-1
d_call: TRBD2
clone_size: few
cdr3_aa: CASSLSGGRASYNEQFF
cdr3_nt: TGTGCCAGCAGCTTATCGGGCGGGAGGGCCTCCTACAATGAGCAGTTCTTC

v_call: TRBV10-3
j_call: TRBJ1-1
d_call: NA
clone_size: few
cdr3_aa: CAISEIIRDTEAFF
cdr3_nt: TGTGCCATCAGTGAGATCATTCGGGACACTGAAGCTTTCTTT

v_call: TRBV20-1
j_call: TRBJ2-7
d_call: NA
clone_size: many
cdr3_aa: CSARSGGGGAGGLYEQYF
cdr3_nt: TGCAGTGCTAGGAGCGGGGGAGGGGGCGCGGGTGGTCTCTACGAGCAGTACTTC

v_call: TRBV13
j_call: TRBJ2-1
d_call: NA
clone_size: NA
cdr3_aa: CASSSNYRDYNEQFF
cdr3_nt: TGTGCCAGCAGCTCGAATTACCGGGACTACAATGAGCAGTTCTTC

v_call: TRBV11-2
j_call: TRBJ2-1
d_call: TRBD2
clone_size: many
cdr3_aa: CASRRPGTRMNEQFF
cdr3_nt: TGTGCCAGCAGGCGCCCCGGGACTAGGATGAATGAGCAGTTCTTC

v_call: TRBV7-9
j_call: TRBJ1-2
d_call: NA
clone_size: NA
cdr3_aa: CASSLEARAGYGYTF
cdr3_nt: TGTGCCAGCAGCTTAGAGGCACGGGCGGGCTATGGCTACACCTTC

v_call: TRBV6-1
j_call: TRBJ2-1
d_call: TRBD2
clone_size: few
cdr3_aa: CASSSSGSSYNKQFF
cdr3_nt: TGTGCCAGCAGTTCTAGCGGGTCCTCCTACAATAAGCAGTTCTTC

v_call: TRBV6-1
j_call: TRBJ2-1
d_call: TRBD2
clone_size: NA
cdr3_aa: CASWFRTSGIRSYNEQFF
cdr3_nt: TGTGCCAGTTGGTTCCGGACTAGCGGGATTCGCTCCTACAATGAGCAGTTCTTC

v_call: TRBV7-9
j_call: TRBJ2-5
d_call: TRBD2
clone_size: many
cdr3_aa: CASSLLSPSGTEPQYF
cdr3_nt: TGTGCCAGCAGCTTATTATCGCCTAGCGGGACGGAACCCCAGTACTTC

v_call: TRBV2
j_call: TRBJ2-2
d_call: TRBD2
clone_size: NA
cdr3_aa: CASLSNRLAATGELFF
cdr3_nt: TGTGCCAGTCTATCTAATAGACTAGCGGCTACCGGGGAGCTGTTTTTT

v_call: TRBV28
j_call: TRBJ1-6
d_call: NA
clone_size: many
cdr3_aa: CASSTGWSPLHF
cdr3_nt: TGTGCCAGCAGTACAGGGTGGTCACCCCTCCACTTT

v_call: TRBV19
j_call: TRBJ2-7
d_call: TRBD2
clone_size: NA
cdr3_aa: CASSITSGVSSYEQYF
cdr3_nt: TGTGCCAGTAGTATTACTAGCGGGGTGAGCTCCTACGAGCAGTACTTC

v_call: TRBV18
j_call: TRBJ1-6
d_call: TRBD1
clone_size: NA
cdr3_aa: CASSPGQGITSPLHF
cdr3_nt: TGTGCCAGCTCACCGGGACAGGGAATAACTTCACCCCTCCACTTT

v_call: TRBV18
j_call: TRBJ2-3
d_call: NA
clone_size: NA
cdr3_aa: CASSPLQGTSTDTQYF
cdr3_nt: TGTGCCAGCTCACCATTACAGGGGACTAGCACAGATACGCAGTATTTT

v_call: TRBV29-1
j_call: TRBJ2-3
d_call: TRBD2
clone_size: NA
cdr3_aa: CSVDREVQDTQYF
cdr3_nt: TGCAGCGTTGATCGGGAGGTGCAAGATACGCAGTATTTT

v_call: TRBV7-2
j_call: TRBJ1-6
d_call: NA
clone_size: NA
cdr3_aa: CANSPGAGRYSPLHF
cdr3_nt: TGTGCCAACAGCCCCGGAGCGGGGCGCTATTCACCCCTCCACTTT

v_call: TRBV6-1
j_call: TRBJ2-7
d_call: NA
clone_size: few
cdr3_aa: CASSPDTGWHEQYF
cdr3_nt: TGTGCCAGCAGTCCCGATACAGGGTGGCACGAGCAGTACTTC

v_call: TRBV11-1
j_call: TRBJ2-5
d_call: NA
clone_size: once
cdr3_aa: CASSPRDIIETQYF
cdr3_nt: TGTGCCAGCAGCCCTCGGGACATCATTGAGACCCAGTACTTC

v_call: TRBV2
j_call: TRBJ1-1
d_call: NA
clone_size: many
cdr3_aa: CASSEIRMNTEAFF
cdr3_nt: TGTGCCAGCAGTGAAATAAGAATGAACACTGAAGCTTTCTTT

v_call: TRBV7-2
j_call: TRBJ2-1
d_call: NA
clone_size: once
cdr3_aa: CASSNLSGNEQFF
cdr3_nt: TGTGCCAGCAGCAACTTGAGCGGGAATGAGCAGTTCTTC

v_call: TRBV2
j_call: TRBJ2-5
d_call: TRBD1
clone_size: many
cdr3_aa: CASSEGTGGEETQYF
cdr3_nt: TGTGCCAGCAGTGAAGGGACAGGGGGGGAAGAGACCCAGTACTTC

v_call: TRBV5-1
j_call: TRBJ2-1
d_call: NA
clone_size: many
cdr3_aa: CASSFESSYNEQFF
cdr3_nt: TGCGCCAGCAGCTTCGAGAGCTCCTACAATGAGCAGTTCTTC

v_call: TRBV30
j_call: TRBJ1-1
d_call: NA
clone_size: few
cdr3_aa: CAWSPRRGNTEAFF
cdr3_nt: TGTGCCTGGAGCCCAAGGAGGGGTAACACTGAAGCTTTCTTT

v_call: TRBV20-1
j_call: TRBJ1-2
d_call: NA
clone_size: few
cdr3_aa: CSASARDRYTF
cdr3_nt: TGCAGTGCTAGTGCAAGGGACCGCTACACCTTC

v_call: TRBV7-3
j_call: TRBJ2-1
d_call: TRBD2
clone_size: many
cdr3_aa: CASSPEAGGDEQFF
cdr3_nt: TGTGCCAGCAGCCCCGAAGCGGGAGGGGATGAGCAGTTCTTC

v_call: TRBV24-1
j_call: TRBJ1-1
d_call: NA
clone_size: NA
cdr3_aa: CATRRKEAFF
cdr3_nt: TGTGCCACCAGGAGGAAAGAAGCTTTCTTT

v_call: TRBV12-3/TRBV12-4
j_call: TRBJ2-7
d_call: TRBD2
clone_size: many
cdr3_aa: CASSLALAAKEYF
cdr3_nt: TGTGCCAGCAGTTTAGCACTAGCGGCGAAGGAGTACTTC

v_call: TRBV3-1
j_call: TRBJ2-1
d_call: TRBD2
clone_size: many
cdr3_aa: CASSQARGGLAGDTYNEQFF
cdr3_nt: TGTGCCAGCAGCCAAGCGAGGGGGGGACTAGCGGGAGACACCTACAATGAGCAGTTCTTC

v_call: TRBV20-1
j_call: TRBJ1-1
d_call: NA
clone_size: few
cdr3_aa: CSATPFGTEAFF
cdr3_nt: TGCAGTGCTACCCCCTTCGGCACTGAAGCTTTCTTT

v_call: TRBV15
j_call: TRBJ1-5
d_call: TRBD1
clone_size: many
cdr3_aa: CATSRGTQGEPQHF
cdr3_nt: TGTGCCACCAGCAGAGGGACACAGGGGGAACCCCAGCATTTT

v_call: TRBV7-9
j_call: TRBJ2-7
d_call: TRBD1
clone_size: many
cdr3_aa: CASSATGDISYEQYF
cdr3_nt: TGTGCCAGCAGCGCTACAGGGGATATCTCCTACGAGCAGTACTTC

v_call: TRBV4-1
j_call: TRBJ2-3
d_call: NA
clone_size: NA
cdr3_aa: CASSYRLRDFSTDTQYF
cdr3_nt: TGCGCCAGCAGCTACCGCCTCCGGGACTTTAGCACAGATACGCAGTATTTT

v_call: TRBV27
j_call: TRBJ2-3
d_call: NA
clone_size: NA
cdr3_aa: CASSLFPGAIDTQYF
cdr3_nt: TGTGCCAGCAGCCTCTTCCCCGGGGCCATAGATACGCAGTATTTT